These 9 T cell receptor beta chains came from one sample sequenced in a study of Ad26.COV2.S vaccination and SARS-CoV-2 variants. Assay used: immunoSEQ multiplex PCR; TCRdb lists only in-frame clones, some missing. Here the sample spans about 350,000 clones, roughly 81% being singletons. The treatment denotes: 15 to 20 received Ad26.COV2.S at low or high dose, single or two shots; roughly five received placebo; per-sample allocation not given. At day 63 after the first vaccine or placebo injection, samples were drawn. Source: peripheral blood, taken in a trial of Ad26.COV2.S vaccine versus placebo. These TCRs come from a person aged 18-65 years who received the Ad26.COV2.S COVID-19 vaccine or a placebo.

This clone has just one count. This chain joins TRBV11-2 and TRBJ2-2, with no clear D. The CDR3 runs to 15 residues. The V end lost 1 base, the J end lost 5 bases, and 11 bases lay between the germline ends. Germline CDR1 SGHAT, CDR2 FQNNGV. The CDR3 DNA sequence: TGTGCCAGCAGCTTAGTGGGTTGGGGTACCGGGGAGCTGTTTTTT. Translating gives CASSLVGWGTGELFF.

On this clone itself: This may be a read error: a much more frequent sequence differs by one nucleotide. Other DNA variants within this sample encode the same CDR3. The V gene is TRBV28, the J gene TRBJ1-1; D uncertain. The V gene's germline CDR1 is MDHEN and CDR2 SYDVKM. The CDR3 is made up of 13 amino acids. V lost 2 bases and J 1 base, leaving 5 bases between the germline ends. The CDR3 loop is CASSLPGNTEAFF. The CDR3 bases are TGTGCCAGCAGTTTACCGGGGAACACTGAAGCTTTCTTT.

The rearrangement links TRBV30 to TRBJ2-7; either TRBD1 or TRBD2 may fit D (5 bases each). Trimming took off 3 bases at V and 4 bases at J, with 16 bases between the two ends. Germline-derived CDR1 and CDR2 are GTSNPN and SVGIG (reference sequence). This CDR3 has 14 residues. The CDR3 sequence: CAWRGSWGGYEQYF. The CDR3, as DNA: TGTGCCTGGAGGGGGTCGTGGGGCGGGTACGAGCAGTACTTC.

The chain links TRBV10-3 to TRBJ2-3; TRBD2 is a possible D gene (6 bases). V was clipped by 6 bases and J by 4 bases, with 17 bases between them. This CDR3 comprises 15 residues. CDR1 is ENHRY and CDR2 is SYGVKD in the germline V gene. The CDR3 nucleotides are TGTGCCATCAGATATTCGGCGGGGAGCGCAGATACGCAGTATTTT. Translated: CAIRYSAGSADTQYF.

The CDR3 here is CASRQFSGGYGEQFF. The CDR3 coding sequence is TGTGCCAGCAGACAATTTAGCGGGGGGTATGGTGAGCAGTTCTTC. The chain carries TRBV7-2 and TRBJ2-1; the match to TRBD2 covers 10 bases. V shed 6 bases and J 9 bases; nucleotides not matched to a gene: 11. This CDR3 is 15 amino acids long. Looked up from germline, CDR1 is SGHTA and CDR2 is FQGNSA.

The DNA for the CDR3 is TGTGCCTGGAGCGGTCAGTCCGTCGGGGAGCTGTTTTTT. It is translated as CAWSGQSVGELFF. The chain employs TRBV30 and TRBJ2-2, with D unresolved. This CDR3 contains 13 residues. Per germline, CDR1 GTSNPN and CDR2 SVGIG (reference sequence). The ends were cut back, 3 bases at V and 7 bases at J, with 12 bases in the middle.

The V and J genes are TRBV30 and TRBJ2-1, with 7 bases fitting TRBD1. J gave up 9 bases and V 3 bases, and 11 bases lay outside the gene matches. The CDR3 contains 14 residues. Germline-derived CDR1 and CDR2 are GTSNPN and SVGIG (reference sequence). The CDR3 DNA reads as TGTGCCTGGAGCGTCAAAGGGGGCTTCGGTGAGCAGTTCTTC. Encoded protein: CAWSVKGGFGEQFF.

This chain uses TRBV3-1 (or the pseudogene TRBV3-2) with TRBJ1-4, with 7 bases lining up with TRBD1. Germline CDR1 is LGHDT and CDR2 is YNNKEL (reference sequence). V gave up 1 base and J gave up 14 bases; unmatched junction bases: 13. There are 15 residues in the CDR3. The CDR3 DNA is TGTGCCAGCAGCCAAGGACGGGCAGGGGGTGGAGGTCTGTTTTTT. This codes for CASSQGRAGGGGLFF.

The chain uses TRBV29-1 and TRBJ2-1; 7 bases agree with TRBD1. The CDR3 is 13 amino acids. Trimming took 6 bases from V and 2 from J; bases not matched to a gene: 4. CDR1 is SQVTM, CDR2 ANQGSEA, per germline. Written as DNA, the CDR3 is TGCAGCGTAGTAGGGGGCACCTACAATGAGCAGTTCTTC. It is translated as CSVVGGTYNEQFF.